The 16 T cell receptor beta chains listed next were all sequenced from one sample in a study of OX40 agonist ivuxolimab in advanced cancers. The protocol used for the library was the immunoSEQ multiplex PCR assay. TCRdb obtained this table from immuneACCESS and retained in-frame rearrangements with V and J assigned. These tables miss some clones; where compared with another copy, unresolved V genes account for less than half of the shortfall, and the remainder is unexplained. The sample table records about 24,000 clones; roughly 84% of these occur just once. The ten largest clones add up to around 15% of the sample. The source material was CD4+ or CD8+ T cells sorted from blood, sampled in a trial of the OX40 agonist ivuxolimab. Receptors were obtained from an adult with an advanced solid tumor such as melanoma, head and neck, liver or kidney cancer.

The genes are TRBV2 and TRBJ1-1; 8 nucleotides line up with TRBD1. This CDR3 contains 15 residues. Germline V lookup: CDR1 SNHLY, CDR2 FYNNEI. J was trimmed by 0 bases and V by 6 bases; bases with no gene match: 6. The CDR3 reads CASRDPGQVNTEAFF. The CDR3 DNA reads TGTGCCAGCAGAGACCCGGGACAGGTGAACACTGAAGCTTTCTTT.

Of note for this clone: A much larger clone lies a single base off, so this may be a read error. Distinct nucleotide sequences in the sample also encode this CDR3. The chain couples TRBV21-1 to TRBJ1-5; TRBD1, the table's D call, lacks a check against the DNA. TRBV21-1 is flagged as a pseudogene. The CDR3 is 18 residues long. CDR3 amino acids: CAIAFGQGPTYSNQPQHF. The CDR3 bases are TGTGCCATCGCCTTTGGTCAGGGCCCTACTTATAGCAATCAGCCCCAGCATTTT.

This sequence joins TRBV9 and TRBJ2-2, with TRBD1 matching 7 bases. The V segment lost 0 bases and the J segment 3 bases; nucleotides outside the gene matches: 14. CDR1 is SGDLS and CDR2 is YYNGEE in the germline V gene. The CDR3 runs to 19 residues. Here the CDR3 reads CASSVDFAQGGRDTGELFF. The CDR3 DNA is TGTGCCAGCAGCGTAGATTTTGCCCAAGGGGGCCGGGACACCGGGGAGCTGTTTTTT.

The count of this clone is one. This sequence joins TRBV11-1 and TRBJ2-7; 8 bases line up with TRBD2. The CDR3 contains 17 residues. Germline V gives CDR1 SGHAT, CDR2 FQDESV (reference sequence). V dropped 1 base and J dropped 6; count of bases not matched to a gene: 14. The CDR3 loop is CASSLGGGRQDTFEQYF. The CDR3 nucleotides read TGTGCCAGCAGCTTAGGTGGCGGGAGGCAAGATACGTTCGAGCAGTACTTC.

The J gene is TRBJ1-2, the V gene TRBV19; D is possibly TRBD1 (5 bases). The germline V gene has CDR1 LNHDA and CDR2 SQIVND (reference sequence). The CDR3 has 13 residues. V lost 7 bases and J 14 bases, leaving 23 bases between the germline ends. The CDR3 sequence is CASNTRGGIIETF. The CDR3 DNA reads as TGTGCCAGTAACACAAGGGGCGGGATTATAGAGACCTTC.

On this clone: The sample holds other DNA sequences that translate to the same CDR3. CDR3 in amino acids: CASSLEPSGGYTF. As DNA, the CDR3 is TGCGCCAGCAGCTTGGAACCTTCGGGTGGCTACACCTTC. The chain combines TRBV5-1 with TRBJ1-2; D uncertain. Germline loops: CDR1 SGHRS, CDR2 YFSETQ. The germline V and J ends were trimmed by 0 bases and 7 bases, with 10 bases remaining between them. This CDR3 region has 13 residues.

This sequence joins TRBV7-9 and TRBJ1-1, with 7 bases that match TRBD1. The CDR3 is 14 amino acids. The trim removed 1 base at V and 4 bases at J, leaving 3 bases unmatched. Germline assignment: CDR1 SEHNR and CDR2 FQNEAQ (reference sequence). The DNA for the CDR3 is TGTGCCAGCAGCTTAGGACAGGGAAGCACTGAAGCTTTCTTT. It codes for CASSLGQGSTEAFF.

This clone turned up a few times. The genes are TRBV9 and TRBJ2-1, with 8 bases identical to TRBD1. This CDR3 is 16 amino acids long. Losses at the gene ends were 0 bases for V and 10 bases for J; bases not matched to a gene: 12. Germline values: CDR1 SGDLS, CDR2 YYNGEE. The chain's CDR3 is CASSVGSRTGGREQFF. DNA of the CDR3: TGTGCCAGCAGCGTAGGGAGTCGAACAGGGGGACGGGAGCAGTTCTTC.

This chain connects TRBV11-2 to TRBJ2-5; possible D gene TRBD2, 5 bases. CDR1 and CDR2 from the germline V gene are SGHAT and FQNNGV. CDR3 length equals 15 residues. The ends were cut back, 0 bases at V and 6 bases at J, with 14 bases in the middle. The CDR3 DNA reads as TGTGCCAGCAGCTTAGAGACCCGGGGAGCGAAGACCCAGTACTTC. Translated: CASSLETRGAKTQYF.

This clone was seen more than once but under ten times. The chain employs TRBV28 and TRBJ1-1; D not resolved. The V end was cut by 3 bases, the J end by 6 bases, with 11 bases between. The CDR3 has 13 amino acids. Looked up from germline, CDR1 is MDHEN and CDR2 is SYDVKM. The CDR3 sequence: CASSLVGVSEAFF. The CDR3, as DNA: TGTGCCAGCAGTTTGGTCGGGGTCTCTGAAGCTTTCTTT.

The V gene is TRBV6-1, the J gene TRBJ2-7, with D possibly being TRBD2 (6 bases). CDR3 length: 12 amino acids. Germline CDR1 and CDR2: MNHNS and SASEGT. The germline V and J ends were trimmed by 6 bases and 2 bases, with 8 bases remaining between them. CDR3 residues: CASRRGTYEQYF. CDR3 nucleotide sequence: TGTGCCAGCAGGCGGGGTACCTACGAGCAGTACTTC.

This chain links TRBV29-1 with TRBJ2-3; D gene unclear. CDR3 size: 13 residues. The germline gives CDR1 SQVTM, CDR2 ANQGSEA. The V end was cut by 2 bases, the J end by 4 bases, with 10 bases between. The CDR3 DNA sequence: TGCAGCGTTGAAAAAGTTAGGGCAGATACGCAGTATTTT. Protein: CSVEKVRADTQYF.

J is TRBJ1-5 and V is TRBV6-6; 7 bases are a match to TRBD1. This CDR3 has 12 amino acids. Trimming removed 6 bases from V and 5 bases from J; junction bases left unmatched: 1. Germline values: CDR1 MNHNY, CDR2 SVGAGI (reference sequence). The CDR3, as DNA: TGTGCCAGCAGGCAGGGGGATCAGCCCCAGCATTTT. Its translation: CASRQGDQPQHF.

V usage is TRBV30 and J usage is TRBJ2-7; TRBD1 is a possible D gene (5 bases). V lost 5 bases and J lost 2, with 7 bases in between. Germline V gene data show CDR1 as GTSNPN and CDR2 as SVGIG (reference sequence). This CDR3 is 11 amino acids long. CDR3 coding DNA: TGTGCCTGGGACAGCACCTACGAGCAGTACTTC. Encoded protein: CAWDSTYEQYF.

CDR3 coding DNA: TGTGCCAGCAGCTTGGAGGCGAGCGGGAGGGCCACGTACGAGCAGTACTTC. Protein: CASSLEASGRATYEQYF. The V gene is TRBV5-4, the J gene TRBJ2-7, with 10 bases fitting TRBD2. Germline-derived CDR1 and CDR2 are SGHNT and YYREEE (reference sequence). CDR3 length equals 17 residues. J lost 4 bases, V lost 0 bases, and 10 bases had no gene match.

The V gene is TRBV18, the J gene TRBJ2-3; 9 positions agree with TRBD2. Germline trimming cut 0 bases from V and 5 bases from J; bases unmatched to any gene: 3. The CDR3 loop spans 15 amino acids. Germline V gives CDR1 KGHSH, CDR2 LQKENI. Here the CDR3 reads CASSPPAGGGDTQYF. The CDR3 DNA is TGTGCCAGCTCACCACCGGCGGGAGGGGGAGATACGCAGTATTTT. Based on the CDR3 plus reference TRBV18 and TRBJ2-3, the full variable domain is NAGVMQNPRHLVRRRGQEARLRCSPMKGHSHVYWYRQLPEEGLKFMVYLQKENIIDESGMPKERFSAEFPKEGPSILRIQQVVRGDSAAYFCASSPPAGGGDTQYFGPGTRLTVL.